These T cell receptor beta chains were read from a single sample in a study of identical twins. From the 5' RACE reads, TCRdb called clonotypes with MiXCR, one entry per CDR3 protein. The table has 690,000 or so distinct CDR3 sequences, over 8.5% seen once; the top ten hold 0.8% to 1%. These data also formed part of another study, on yellow fever vaccine responses in identical twins.

Specimen: PBMCs. The receptors here all came from a woman between 18 and 29 years old in good health. The CDR3 runs from the conserved cysteine through the conserved F or W. D genes are given only for firm matches. Size is stated for part of the rows, as once, few or many counts, or as a class when the clone is expanded.

abundance,d_gene,v_gene,j_gene,CDR3aa,CDR3nt
.,.,TRBV10-3,TRBJ2-3,CAISESNLTRKRTDTQYF,TGTGCCATCAGTGAGTCGAACCTCACGCGGAAGCGCACAGATACGCAGTATTTT
many,.,TRBV12-3/TRBV12-4,TRBJ1-5,CASSLVWGQPQHF,TGTGCCAGCAGTTTAGTATGGGGTCAGCCCCAGCATTTT
few,.,TRBV25-1,TRBJ2-7,CASSVSGLEQYF,TGTGCCAGCAGTGTTAGCGGTCTCGAGCAGTACTTC
.,.,TRBV18,TRBJ2-3,CASSPSGGGIDTQYF,TGTGCCAGCTCACCCTCAGGGGGGGGCATCGATACGCAGTATTTT
few,TRBD1,TRBV25-1,TRBJ1-2,CASSDKFFSGQGIQGYTF,TGTGCCAGCAGTGATAAGTTTTTCTCGGGACAGGGAATACAGGGCTACACCTTC
many,TRBD2,TRBV3-1,TRBJ2-3,CASSQVAGVTDTQYF,TGTGCCAGCAGCCAAGTAGCGGGGGTGACAGATACGCAGTATTTT
.,.,TRBV18,TRBJ2-3,CASSPPIDTQYF,TGTGCCAGCTCACCACCAATTGATACGCAGTATTTT
few,TRBD1,TRBV12-3/TRBV12-4,TRBJ2-1,CASIRPGTGYNEQFF,TGTGCCAGCATCAGACCCGGGACAGGCTACAATGAGCAGTTCTTC
.,.,TRBV10-1,TRBJ1-1,CASSEPGETEAFF,TGCGCCAGCAGTGAGCCAGGGGAAACTGAAGCTTTCTTT
many,.,TRBV20-1,TRBJ2-2,CSARDRSGVAGELFF,TGCAGTGCTAGAGATCGGAGTGGGGTCGCCGGGGAGCTGTTTTTT
many,.,TRBV28,TRBJ2-5,CASSSRPRPTGETQYF,TGTGCCAGCAGTTCCCGACCTAGGCCCACGGGGGAGACCCAGTACTTC
few,.,TRBV3-1,TRBJ2-5,CASSIRRPQEETQYF,TGTGCCAGCAGCATTCGACGCCCTCAGGAGGAGACCCAGTACTTC
many,TRBD2,TRBV6-5,TRBJ2-1,CASSYYAGGPGEQFF,TGTGCCAGCAGTTACTACGCGGGGGGGCCCGGTGAGCAGTTCTTC
few,.,TRBV27,TRBJ2-1,CASSKGDPTGEQFF,TGTGCCAGCAGTAAAGGGGACCCCACTGGTGAGCAGTTCTTC
few,TRBD2,TRBV29-1,TRBJ2-7,CSVVGTSLHYEQYF,TGCAGCGTTGTAGGGACTAGTCTCCACTACGAGCAGTACTTC
.,TRBD2,TRBV11-3,TRBJ2-3,CASSQLPGGTQYF,TGTGCCAGCAGCCAACTCCCGGGGGGTACGCAGTATTTT
few,.,TRBV7-9,TRBJ2-2,CASSLETVTGELFF,TGTGCCAGCAGCCTCGAGACAGTCACCGGGGAGCTGTTTTTT
.,TRBD1,TRBV28,TRBJ2-3,CASSLRGRTDTQYF,TGTGCCAGCAGTTTAAGGGGGCGCACAGATACGCAGTATTTT
few,.,TRBV28,TRBJ1-1,CASSLGSNLGGAFF,TGTGCCAGCAGTTTAGGGTCGAATCTGGGTGGGGCTTTCTTT
few,TRBD1,TRBV4-3,TRBJ2-7,CASSQDRGQGLYEQYF,TGCGCCAGCAGCCAAGATCGTGGACAGGGGCTCTACGAGCAGTACTTC
many,.,TRBV21-1,TRBJ2-1,CASSKDTSGYNEQFF,TGTGCCAGCAGCAAAGATACGTCAGGGTACAATGAGCAGTTCTTC
.,TRBD1,TRBV20-1,TRBJ2-7,CSAREFPAPRQGAYEQYF,TGCAGTGCTAGAGAATTTCCAGCGCCGAGACAGGGCGCCTACGAGCAGTACTTC
.,TRBD1,TRBV11-2,TRBJ2-5,CASMGQGAQETQYF,TGTGCCAGCATGGGACAGGGGGCCCAAGAGACCCAGTACTTC
.,.,TRBV28,TRBJ2-7,CASSFPRGSSYEQYF,TGTGCCAGCAGTTTCCCGCGGGGCAGCTCCTACGAGCAGTACTTC
many,.,TRBV4-3,TRBJ2-3,CASSPAGPVADGPDTQYF,TGCGCCAGCAGCCCAGCCGGTCCTGTGGCGGACGGGCCAGATACGCAGTATTTT
few,.,TRBV11-2,TRBJ2-2,CASSQDFSGELFF,TGTGCCAGCAGCCAAGACTTCTCCGGGGAGCTGTTTTTT
.,.,TRBV6-6,TRBJ1-5,CASRPGDTNQHF,TGTGCCAGCAGACCAGGGGACACTAACCAGCATTTT
few,.,TRBV24-1,TRBJ2-3,CATRQLSTDTQYF,TGTGCCACTAGACAACTGAGCACAGATACGCAGTATTTT
.,.,TRBV13,TRBJ2-7,CASSFSGVEEQYF,TGTGCCAGCAGCTTTTCGGGGGTAGAAGAGCAGTACTTC
.,.,TRBV28,TRBJ2-5,CASSSTRETQYF,TGTGCCAGCAGTTCGACCAGGGAGACCCAGTACTTC
many,.,TRBV5-6,TRBJ2-3,CASSFLVIDGTDTQYF,TGTGCCAGCAGCTTTTTAGTAATTGATGGCACAGATACGCAGTATTTT
.,.,TRBV20-1,TRBJ2-1,CSARVLGGRRNEQFF,TGCAGTGCAAGGGTTTTGGGGGGCAGGAGAAATGAGCAGTTCTTC
.,.,TRBV7-9,TRBJ1-1,CASSSDRGDSTEAFF,TGTGCCAGCAGCTCGGACAGAGGAGACAGCACTGAAGCTTTCTTT
few,.,TRBV30,TRBJ2-7,CAWSVRGLESYEQYF,TGTGCCTGGAGTGTACGGGGGCTGGAGTCCTACGAGCAGTACTTC
many,.,TRBV7-9,TRBJ2-7,CASWGKTYF,TGTGCCAGCTGGGGGAAAACGTACTTC
many,.,TRBV20-1,TRBJ2-4,CSARGLEGAPAKNIQYF,TGCAGTGCTAGAGGGCTCGAGGGAGCGCCAGCCAAAAACATTCAGTACTTC
few,.,TRBV20-1,TRBJ2-1,CCARGYSPSSYNEQFF,TGCTGTGCTAGAGGATACTCGCCGAGCTCCTACAATGAGCAGTTCTTC
.,.,TRBV7-9,TRBJ1-4,CASSFSGGRENEKLFF,TGTGCCAGCAGCTTTTCCGGCGGCAGGGAAAATGAAAAACTGTTTTTT
many,TRBD2,TRBV12-3/TRBV12-4,TRBJ2-5,CASSFGGGSLETQYF,TGTGCCAGCAGTTTCGGCGGGGGGTCTTTAGAGACCCAGTACTTC